This T cell receptor beta chain was found in a study of cytotoxic CD8 clonotypes in ibrutinib-treated CLL (dated by TCRdb to the early 2020s). Study-level background: The cohort had 11 to 12 relapsed/refractory and some 15 treatment-naive patients; about 17 were IGHV unmutated. Responses were partial in about 25 patients and complete in 2; after median approximately 66 months follow-up, some 15 stayed in remission and around 12 progressed. The response samples were drawn at a median of 12 months into treatment, with a range of roughly 6 to 40 months. On average, each sample yielded 255,043 productive templates and about 95,000 productive rearrangements. Of the approximately 87 participants in the trial, about two dozen had longitudinal samples available. Cryopreserved peripheral blood mononuclear cells were obtained prior to treatment, at the time of response, and at either disease progression or sustained remission. Patients were still on ibrutinib when every remission and progressive disease sample was collected.

On a MiSeq, deep resolution sequencing aimed for a depth between 1 in 1 million and 1 in 200,000 T cells, with each clonotype covered approximately 9.8x on average. The immunoSEQ hsTCRB Kit was used to generate TCR beta libraries. As for the authors' bioinformatics: Data were analyzed with ImmunoSEQ Data Assistant and ImmunoSEQ Analyzer, with V, D and J genes assigned per IMGT definitions. Clonality, with values ranging from 0 to 1, was calculated as one minus the normalized Shannon entropy of productive rearrangement frequencies. Only overrepresented clonotypes making up at least 0.05% of the repertoire of each patient were included in the public clonotype analysis. Roughly 12 age-matched healthy donor repertoires from immuneACCESS were used as controls for clonality. The table was pulled from immuneACCESS by TCRdb, which kept in-frame rearrangements only. Such tables lose some clones; where checked, under half of the loss comes from unresolved V genes, and the rest has no known cause. D and trimming were read from the DNA, whereas the V and J calls and clone size are those reported in that table. This sample has more than 10,000 clones in its table, and over 75% of those were observed once. The ten largest account for 22% of the sample.

The CDR3 numbers 16 residues from cysteine through phenylalanine. Only the CDR3 region is kept as DNA, spanning 48 bases read in frame from base 1. CDR1 and CDR2 are drawn from the germline V gene: ENHRY, SYGVKD. The junction carries 12 bases between V and J, which are trimmed by 0 bases and 3 bases respectively. The sample's time point label, in plain terms: progressive disease on ibrutinib. For TCR beta library preparation, roughly 2 micrograms of genomic DNA were extracted from the cryopreserved PBMCs. Longitudinal blood samples from CLL patients receiving ibrutinib monotherapy were subjected to high-throughput TCR beta sequencing. The patients were enrolled in a single-center, open-label phase 2 trial of ibrutinib monotherapy. Overall study outcomes, separate from this receptor: Sustained-remission and progressing patients did not have matched sampling times, and lymph node repertoires were not examined. Baseline clonality exceeded that of age-matched healthy donors and correlated strongly with circulating CD8+ T-cell counts. Public clonotypes were rare and either contracted or stayed stable during treatment, and the rise in clonality at ibrutinib response reflected the expansion of private clonotypes. At ibrutinib response clonality went up, during sustained remission it held steady, and at progression it dropped back toward baseline.

This clone showed up just once. No cognate antigen has been identified for it. Base qualities are missing; no much larger clone stands one base away. The specimen comprised PBMCs, sampled at disease progression, from a patient treated with ibrutinib. The chain uses TRBV10-3 and TRBJ2-1; a weak D assignment points to TRBD2 (5 bases agree). This receptor was taken from a human donor with chronic lymphocytic leukemia. CDR3 reads: CAISESAIGSYNEQFF. The DNA reads TGTGCCATCAGTGAGTCGGCCATTGGGAGCTACAATGAGCAGTTCTTC.